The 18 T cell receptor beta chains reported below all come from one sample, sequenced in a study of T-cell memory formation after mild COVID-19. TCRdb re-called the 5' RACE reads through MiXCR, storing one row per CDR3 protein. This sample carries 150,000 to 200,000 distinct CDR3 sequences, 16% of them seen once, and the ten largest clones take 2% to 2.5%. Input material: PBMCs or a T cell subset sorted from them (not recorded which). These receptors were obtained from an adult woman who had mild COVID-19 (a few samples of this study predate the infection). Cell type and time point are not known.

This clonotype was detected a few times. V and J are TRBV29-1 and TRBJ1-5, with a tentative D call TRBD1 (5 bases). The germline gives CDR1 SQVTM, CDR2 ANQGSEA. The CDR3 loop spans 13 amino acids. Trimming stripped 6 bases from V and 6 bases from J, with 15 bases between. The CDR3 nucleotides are TGCAGCGTCGGCATGGGGGGAGGTCAGCCCCAGCATTTT. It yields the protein CSVGMGGGQPQHF. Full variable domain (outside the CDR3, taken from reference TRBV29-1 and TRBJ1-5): SAVISQKPSRDICQRGTSLTIQCQVDSQVTMMFWYRQQPGQSLTLIATANQGSEATYESGFVIDKFPISRPNLTFSTLTVSNMSPEDSSIYLCSVGMGGGQPQHFGDGTRLSIL.

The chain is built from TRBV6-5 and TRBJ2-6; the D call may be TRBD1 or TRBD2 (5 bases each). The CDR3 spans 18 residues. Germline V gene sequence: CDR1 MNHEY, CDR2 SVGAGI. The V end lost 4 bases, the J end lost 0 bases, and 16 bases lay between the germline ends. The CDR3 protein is CASSLTGTSRSGANVLTF. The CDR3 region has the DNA TGTGCCAGCAGTTTAACCGGGACGTCTCGCTCTGGGGCCAACGTCCTGACTTTC.

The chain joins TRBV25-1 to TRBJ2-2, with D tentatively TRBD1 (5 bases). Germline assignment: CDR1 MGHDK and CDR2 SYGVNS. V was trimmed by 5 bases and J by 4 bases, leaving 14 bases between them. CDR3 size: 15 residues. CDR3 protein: CASSKRGLGTGELFF. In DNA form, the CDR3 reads TGTGCCAGCAGTAAAAGGGGATTGGGCACCGGGGAGCTGTTTTTT. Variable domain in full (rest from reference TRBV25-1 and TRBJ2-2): EADIYQTPRYLVIGTGKKITLECSQTMGHDKMYWYQQDPGMELHLIHYSYGVNSTEKGDLSSESTVSRIRTEHFPLTLESARPSHTSQYLCASSKRGLGTGELFFGEGSRLTVL.

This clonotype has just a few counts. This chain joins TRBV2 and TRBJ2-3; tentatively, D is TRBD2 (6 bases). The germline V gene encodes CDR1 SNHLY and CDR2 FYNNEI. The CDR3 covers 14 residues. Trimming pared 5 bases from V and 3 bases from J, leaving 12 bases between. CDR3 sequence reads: CASSIGRGTDTQYF. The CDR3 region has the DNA TGTGCCAGCAGTATAGGACGGGGGACAGATACGCAGTATTTT.

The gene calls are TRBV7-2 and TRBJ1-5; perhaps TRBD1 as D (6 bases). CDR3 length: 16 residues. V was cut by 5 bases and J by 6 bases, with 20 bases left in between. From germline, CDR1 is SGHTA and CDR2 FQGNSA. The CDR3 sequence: CASSERVWGARQPQHF. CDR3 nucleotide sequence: TGTGCCAGCAGCGAAAGAGTTTGGGGGGCTCGTCAGCCCCAGCATTTT.

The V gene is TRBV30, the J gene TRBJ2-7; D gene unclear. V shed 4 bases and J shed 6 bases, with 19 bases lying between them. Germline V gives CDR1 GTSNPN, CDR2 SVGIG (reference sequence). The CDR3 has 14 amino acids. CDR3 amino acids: CAWNSELPGSEQYF. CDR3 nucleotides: TGTGCCTGGAATTCGGAGCTGCCCGGCTCCGAGCAGTACTTC.

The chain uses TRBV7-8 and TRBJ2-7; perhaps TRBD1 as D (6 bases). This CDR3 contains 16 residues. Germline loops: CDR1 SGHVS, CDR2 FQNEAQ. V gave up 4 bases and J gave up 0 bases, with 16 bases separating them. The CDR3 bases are TGTGCCAGCAGCTCCCTCCGGGACATCCTCTCCTACGAGCAGTACTTC. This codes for CASSSLRDILSYEQYF.

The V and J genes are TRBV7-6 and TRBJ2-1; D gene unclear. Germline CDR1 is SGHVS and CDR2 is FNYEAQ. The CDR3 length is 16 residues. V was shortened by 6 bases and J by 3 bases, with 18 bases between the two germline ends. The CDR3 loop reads CASSKRLKSFYNEQFF. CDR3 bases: TGTGCCAGCAGTAAACGACTGAAATCCTTCTACAATGAGCAGTTCTTC.

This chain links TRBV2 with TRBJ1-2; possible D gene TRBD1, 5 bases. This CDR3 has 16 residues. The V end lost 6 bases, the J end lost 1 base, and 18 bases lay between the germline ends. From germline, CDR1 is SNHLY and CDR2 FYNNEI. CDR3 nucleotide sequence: TGTGCCAGCAGATATCAGGGAGGGCTCCTTAACTATGGCTACACCTTC. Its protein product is CASRYQGGLLNYGYTF.

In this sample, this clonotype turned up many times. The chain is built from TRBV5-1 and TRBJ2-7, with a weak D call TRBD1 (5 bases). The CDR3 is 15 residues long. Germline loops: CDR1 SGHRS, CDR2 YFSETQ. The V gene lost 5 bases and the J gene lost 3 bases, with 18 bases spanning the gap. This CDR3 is CASRPLGATNYEQYF. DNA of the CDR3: TGCGCCAGCAGACCTTTAGGGGCCACTAACTACGAGCAGTACTTC.

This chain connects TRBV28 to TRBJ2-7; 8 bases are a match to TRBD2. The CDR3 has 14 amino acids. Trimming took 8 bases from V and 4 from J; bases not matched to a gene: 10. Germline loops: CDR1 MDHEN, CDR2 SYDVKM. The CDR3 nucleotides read TGTGCCAGCTACCAAGGCGGGAGGACTTACGAGCAGTACTTC. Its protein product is CASYQGGRTYEQYF.

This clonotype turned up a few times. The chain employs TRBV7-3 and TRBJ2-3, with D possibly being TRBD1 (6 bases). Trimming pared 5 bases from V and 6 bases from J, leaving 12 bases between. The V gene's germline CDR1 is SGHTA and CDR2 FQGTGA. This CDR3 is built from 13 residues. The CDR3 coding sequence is TGTGCCAGCAGCGCGCAGGGGATGGATACGCAGTATTTT. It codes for CASSAQGMDTQYF.

The CDR3 loop is CASTGVYEQFF. In nucleotides, the CDR3 is TGTGCCAGCACAGGCGTCTATGAGCAGTTCTTC. The V gene is TRBV6-5, the J gene TRBJ2-1; D is unresolved. CDR1 and CDR2 from the germline V gene are MNHEY and SVGAGI. There are 11 residues in the CDR3. V gave up 7 bases and J gave up 8 bases, with 9 bases separating them.

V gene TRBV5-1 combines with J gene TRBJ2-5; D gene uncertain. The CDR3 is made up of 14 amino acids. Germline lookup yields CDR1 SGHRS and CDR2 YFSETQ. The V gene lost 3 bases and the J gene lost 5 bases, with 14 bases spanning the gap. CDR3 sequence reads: CASSSAELGETQYF. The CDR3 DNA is TGCGCCAGCAGCTCGGCGGAACTGGGGGAGACCCAGTACTTC.

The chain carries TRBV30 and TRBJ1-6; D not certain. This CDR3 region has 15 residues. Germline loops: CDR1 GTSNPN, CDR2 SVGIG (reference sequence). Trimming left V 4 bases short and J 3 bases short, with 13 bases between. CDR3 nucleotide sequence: TGTGCCTGGAAGAACATTCGACTCTATAATTCACCCCTCCACTTT. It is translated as CAWKNIRLYNSPLHF.

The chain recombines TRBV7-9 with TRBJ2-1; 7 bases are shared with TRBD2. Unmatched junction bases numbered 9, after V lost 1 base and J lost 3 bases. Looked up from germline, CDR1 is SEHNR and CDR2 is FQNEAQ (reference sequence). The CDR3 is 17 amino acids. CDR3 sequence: CASSLEVLSGDYNEQFF. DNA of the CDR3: TGTGCCAGCAGCTTAGAGGTCCTAAGCGGGGACTACAATGAGCAGTTCTTC.

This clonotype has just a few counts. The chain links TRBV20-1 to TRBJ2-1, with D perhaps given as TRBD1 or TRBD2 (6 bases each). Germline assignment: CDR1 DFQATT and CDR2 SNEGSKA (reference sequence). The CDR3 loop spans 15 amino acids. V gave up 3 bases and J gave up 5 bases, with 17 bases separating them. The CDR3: CSASWGHPGDNEQFF. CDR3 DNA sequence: TGCAGTGCTAGCTGGGGACACCCGGGGGACAATGAGCAGTTCTTC.

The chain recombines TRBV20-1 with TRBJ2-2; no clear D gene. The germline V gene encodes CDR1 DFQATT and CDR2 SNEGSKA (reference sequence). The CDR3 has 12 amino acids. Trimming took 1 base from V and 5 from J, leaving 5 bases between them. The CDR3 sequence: CSARVATGELFF. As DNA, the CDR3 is TGCAGTGCTAGAGTTGCTACCGGGGAGCTGTTTTTT.